This T cell receptor beta chain was observed in a study of cytomegalovirus exposure and HLA in healthy donors. Likely unrecorded immune exposures existed in these nominally healthy donors. Study-wide results and caveats: V segments that were indistinguishable, TRBV6-2 and TRBV6-3 among them, were omitted from analysis.

V lost 6 bases and J lost 1; bases outside the gene matches: 12. The CDR3 spans 17 residues. Germline loops: CDR1 SGHRS, CDR2 YFSETQ. 60 Vbeta and 13 Jbeta primers were used in PCR. Produced via immunoSEQ multiplex PCR; TCRdb's table is partial and in-frame only. The sample lists 160,000 or so clones; about 86% were seen once. As for this clone: Its antigen is undetermined.

The V and J genes are TRBV5-1 and TRBJ1-1, with 10 nucleotides matching TRBD1. This clonotype was obtained from a woman between 18 and 29 years old in good health and CMV-seronegative. Sequencing was done on a sample of PBMCs. CDR3 loop: CASTDRGLGPGNTEAFF. The CDR3 DNA follows: TGCGCCAGCACAGACAGGGGGCTCGGGCCGGGGAACACTGAAGCTTTCTTT.